This record covers a single T cell receptor beta chain. The germline CDR1 and CDR2 sequences are GTSNPN and SVGIG (reference sequence). This CDR3 region has 17 residues. The junction had 17 bases not matched to a gene; V was cut back by 2 bases and J by 7 bases. These data come from a study of Graves' ophthalmopathy and Graves' hyperthyroidism. The wider study: At initial diagnosis, peripheral blood was obtained, and this preceded any treatment.

TCR beta CDR3 regions were amplified from RNA transcripts. HTBI-primed RT-PCR formed the first round, and a multiplex PCR formed the second. TCRdb redid the calling of the multiplex PCR reads with MiXCR, one entry per CDR3 protein. The sample gives a few hundred thousand distinct CDR3 sequences, approximately 18% of which show up once; 2.4% is in the top ten. Exclusion criteria comprised other autoimmune diseases, uncontrolled infections, pregnancy or lactation in patients. From fresh peripheral blood, 10 ml in volume, the PBMCs were obtained. The sequenced material came from peripheral blood. This TCR was recovered from an adult woman with stable Graves' hyperthyroidism. The chain uses TRBV30 and TRBJ2-7; 10 bases map to TRBD2. The DNA of the CDR3 is TGTGCCTGGAGTCCGGCCCTGTGGTCTAGCGGGAGAAATGAGCAGTACTTC. It yields the protein CAWSPALWSSGRNEQYF.